Detailed here is one TCR beta chain. The antigen remains unidentified. The source of the sample is a study of STAT3 mutations in large granular lymphocyte leukemia. There are 15 residues in the CDR3. Germline V gives CDR1 LNHNV, CDR2 YYDKDF (reference sequence). V was clipped by 3 bases and J by 6 bases, with 17 bases between them. Study-wide results and caveats: In some patients, a small highly pathogenic clone possibly went undetected. Every T-cell large granular lymphocyte leukemia patient had at least one immunodominant TCR beta clonotype.

Some clones are missing from TCRdb's copy, which holds only in-frame ones; the method was immunoSEQ multiplex PCR. Among tens of thousands of clones listed, approximately 78% were seen once. The sequence was obtained from a human donor with T large granular lymphocyte leukemia. Some clones in this sample may be carry-over from other donors' samples. This chain uses TRBV15 with TRBJ2-5; D is perhaps TRBD2 (7 bases). The sample consisted of PBMCs. This CDR3 reads CATSRWRGGEQTQYF. CDR3 in DNA: TGTGCCACCAGCAGGTGGAGGGGGGGGGAACAGACCCAGTACTTC.